This T cell receptor beta chain is drawn from a study of CD8 T cells in Susac syndrome. TCR beta was sequenced from blood CD8+ and CD4+ T cells. The study used treatment-naive patients who had stable or active relapsing-remitting disease as multiple sclerosis controls. With random hexamers, about 0.5 to 1 ug RNA was reverse transcribed. immunoSEQ multiplex PCR amplified TCR beta CDR3 across 54 Vbeta, 13 Jbeta. TCRdb reprocessed the immunoSEQ multiplex PCR reads with MiXCR, giving one entry per CDR3 protein. This sample has approximately 220,000 distinct CDR3 sequences, with around 93% found just once. CDR1 is DFQATT and CDR2 is SNEGSKA in the germline V gene (reference sequence). Trimming at V came to 1 base and at J to 6 bases, leaving 16 bases not matched to a gene. The CDR3 loop spans 17 amino acids.

The chain employs TRBV20-1 and TRBJ1-2; TRBD1 matches at 8 bases. Sequenced sample: CD4+ T cells from PBMCs. This TCR derives from a human donor with multiple sclerosis. CDR3: CSARALLSGTGLHGYTF. In nucleotides, the CDR3 is TGCAGTGCTAGAGCCCTCCTCTCAGGGACAGGTCTTCATGGCTACACCTTC.